The 20 T cell receptor beta chains presented below share a single source sample, sequenced in a study of cytomegalovirus exposure and HLA in healthy donors. PCR used 60 Vbeta primers and 13 Jbeta primers. Data came from immunoSEQ multiplex PCR; TCRdb stores just in-frame clones and leaves some out. Of 60,000 to 95,000 clones in the sample, 80% to 90% were seen once. Sequencing used PBMCs. The source is an older man in good health and CMV-seropositive.

The chain uses TRBV4-3 and TRBJ1-6; 10 bases fit TRBD1. The CDR3 has 16 residues. The V and J ends lost 0 bases and 8 bases, in that order; junction bases with no gene match: 4. CDR1 and CDR2 from the germline V gene are LGHNA and YSLEER. The CDR3 DNA reads TGCGCCAGCAGCCAAGATAGGGACAGGGGCCATTCACCCCTCCACTTT. This sequence encodes CASSQDRDRGHSPLHF.

V usage is TRBV5-4 and J usage is TRBJ1-3, with 11 nucleotides matching TRBD1. The CDR3 covers 15 residues. The V and J ends lost 4 bases and 2 bases, in that order; junction bases with no gene match: 2. Germline-derived CDR1 and CDR2 are SGHNT and YYREEE (reference sequence). For the CDR3, the DNA is TGTGCCAGCAGCCGGGACAGGGGGGCTGGAAACACCATATATTTT. It encodes CASSRDRGAGNTIYF.

The V and J genes are TRBV2 and TRBJ1-5; D gene unclear. The V and J ends lost 7 bases and 0 bases respectively, with 10 bases between them. CDR3 length: 14 residues. The germline V gene has CDR1 SNHLY and CDR2 FYNNEI. Written as DNA, the CDR3 is TGTGCCAGCATGGCGGATGTTAGCAATCAGCCCCAGCATTTT. This codes for CASMADVSNQPQHF.

This clone appeared a few times. The chain is built from TRBV6-1 and TRBJ2-3; 8 bases agree with TRBD1. This CDR3 has 14 residues. Germline CDR1 MNHNS, CDR2 SASEGT. With V trimmed by 5 bases and J by 4 bases, 5 bases remained unmatched. CDR3 in DNA: TGTGCCAGCAGTTCGGCAGGGGGCGCAGATACGCAGTATTTT. This translates into CASSSAGGADTQYF.

The V call is TRBV18, the J call TRBJ1-1, with D possibly matching TRBD1 (5 bases). Germline CDR1 and CDR2: KGHSH and LQKENI. The CDR3 spans 13 residues. V lost 5 bases and J lost 2, with 9 bases in between. CDR3 nucleotide sequence: TGTGCCAGCTCAGAAGGGGCCAACACTGAAGCTTTCTTT. This sequence encodes CASSEGANTEAFF.

This chain joins TRBV28 and TRBJ1-2; D is possibly TRBD1 (6 bases). Germline lookup yields CDR1 MDHEN and CDR2 SYDVKM. This CDR3 comprises 12 residues. V was clipped by 6 bases and J by 5 bases, with 10 bases between them. Here the CDR3 reads CASSGQPYGYTF. The CDR3 DNA reads as TGTGCCAGCAGCGGACAGCCATATGGCTACACCTTC.

This rearrangement joins TRBV6-1 to TRBJ1-5; D ambiguous. The CDR3 covers 13 residues. Trimming removed 6 bases at V and 10 bases at J, with 16 bases between. The V gene's germline CDR1 is MNHNS and CDR2 SASEGT. DNA for the CDR3: TGTGCCAGCAGGCCTTTGGCCGAGGAACCCCAGCATTTT. Translating gives CASRPLAEEPQHF.

The V gene is TRBV5-4, the J gene TRBJ2-3; D uncertain. The CDR3 contains 15 residues. Trimming removed 0 bases from V and 1 base from J, with 9 bases in between. The germline V gene has CDR1 SGHNT and CDR2 YYREEE (reference sequence). In nucleotides, the CDR3 is TGTGCCAGCAGCTTGGACCAAGAGGGCACAGATACGCAGTATTTT. This gives the protein CASSLDQEGTDTQYF.

This chain uses TRBV6-5 with TRBJ2-3; D might be TRBD2 (6 bases). Germline V gives CDR1 MNHEY, CDR2 SVGAGI. The CDR3 consists of 15 residues. Trimming shortened V by 1 base and J by 6 bases, and 14 bases separated the two germline ends. CDR3 in amino acids: CASSYWGVVGDTQYF. For the CDR3, the DNA is TGTGCCAGCAGTTACTGGGGGGTAGTTGGGGATACGCAGTATTTT.

V usage is TRBV11-2 and J usage is TRBJ2-5, with 8 bases identical to TRBD2. V gave up 2 bases and J gave up 5 bases; unmatched junction bases: 4. The CDR3 totals 14 residues. The germline V gene has CDR1 SGHAT and CDR2 FQNNGV. CDR3 DNA: TGTGCCAGCAGCTTATCGGGAGGGAGGGAGACCCAGTACTTC. It yields the protein CASSLSGGRETQYF. The variable domain in full, completed from reference TRBV11-2 and TRBJ2-5, reads EAGVAQSPRYKIIEKRQSVAFWCNPISGHATLYWYQQILGQGPKLLIQFQNNGVVDDSQLPKDRFSAERLKGVDSTLKIQPAKLEDSAVYLCASSLSGGRETQYFGPGTRLLVL.

This chain connects TRBV11-1 to TRBJ1-5, with unresolved D. CDR3 length: 13 amino acids. V lost 5 bases, J lost 5 bases, and 10 bases lay in between. The germline V gene has CDR1 SGHAT and CDR2 FQDESV (reference sequence). CDR3 in DNA: TGTGCCAGCAGCAAAGACACGGATCAGCCCCAGCATTTT. It specifies CASSKDTDQPQHF.

With respect to this clone: The junction departs from germline at one end; a sequencing error may be responsible. The rearrangement uses TRBV18 and TRBJ1-4; D might be TRBD1 (6 bases). Germline CDR1 reads KGHSH; CDR2 reads LQKENI. The CDR3 is made up of 14 amino acids. The CDR3 is CVSSPPGALEKLFF. CDR3 in DNA: TGTGTCAGCTCACCACCGGGGGCACTTGAAAAACTGTTTTTT.

The V call is TRBV2, the J call TRBJ1-1; 7 bases are shared with TRBD1. Germline V gene lookup returns CDR1 SNHLY and CDR2 FYNNEI. J lost 1 base, V lost 6 bases, and 2 bases had no gene match. CDR3 size: 13 residues. The CDR3 DNA reads as TGTGCCAGCAGGGGGGACAGGAACACTGAAGCTTTCTTT. The encoded protein is CASRGDRNTEAFF.

The sample holds a few counts of this clone. V and J are TRBV28 and TRBJ2-5; 9 nucleotides line up with TRBD1. Losses at the gene ends were 10 bases for V and 5 bases for J; bases not matched to a gene: 8. CDR3 length: 13 amino acids. Germline CDR1 is MDHEN and CDR2 is SYDVKM. The CDR3 DNA is TGTGCCATCGGGACAGGGCCCGGGGAGACCCAGTACTTC. Translation: CAIGTGPGETQYF.

This chain connects TRBV6-1 to TRBJ1-2; 8 nucleotides agree with TRBD1. The germline gives CDR1 MNHNS, CDR2 SASEGT. The CDR3 length is 15 residues. V shed 2 bases and J 4 bases; nucleotides not matched to a gene: 6. The CDR3 loop is CASSEMGQEFYGYTF. The DNA of the CDR3 is TGTGCCAGCAGTGAAATGGGACAGGAGTTCTATGGCTACACCTTC.

The chain couples TRBV11-2 to TRBJ2-7; TRBD1 aligns across 8 bases. The germline V gene encodes CDR1 SGHAT and CDR2 FQNNGV. V was clipped by 1 base and J by 5 bases; unmatched bases: 4. The CDR3 covers 14 residues. The CDR3 sequence is CASSLGQGIHEQYF. In nucleotides, the CDR3 is TGTGCCAGCAGCTTAGGACAGGGGATACACGAGCAGTACTTC.

The chain recombines TRBV7-9 with TRBJ2-1; 8 bases fit TRBD2. The V segment lost 1 base and the J segment 9 bases; nucleotides outside the gene matches: 20. Per germline, CDR1 SEHNR and CDR2 FQNEAQ (reference sequence). The CDR3 has 19 amino acids. Here the CDR3 reads CASSLGLSSYGGGSGEQFF. DNA for the CDR3: TGTGCCAGCAGCTTAGGGCTAAGCTCCTATGGCGGGGGGTCCGGTGAGCAGTTCTTC.

This clone showed up just once. V and J are TRBV19 and TRBJ2-7, with 8 bases lining up with TRBD1. CDR3 size: 15 residues. Looked up from germline, CDR1 is LNHDA and CDR2 is SQIVND (reference sequence). J gave up 3 bases and V 1 base, and 5 bases lay outside the gene matches. The CDR3 DNA reads as TGTGCCAGTAGTATAGGGACAGGGAGACTCTACGAGCAGTACTTC. It translates to CASSIGTGRLYEQYF.

This chain connects TRBV5-1 to TRBJ2-2; D might be TRBD2 (5 bases). Per the germline V gene, CDR1 is SGHRS and CDR2 is YFSETQ. The CDR3 contains 15 residues. V shed 0 bases and J shed 3 bases, with 9 bases lying between them. The DNA for the CDR3 is TGCGCCAGCAGCTTGGGATCCGGGGACACCGGGGAGCTGTTTTTT. Translating it yields CASSLGSGDTGELFF.

This chain uses TRBV19 with TRBJ2-7, with 8 positions matching TRBD1. The CDR3 has 14 residues. Per the germline V gene, CDR1 is LNHDA and CDR2 is SQIVND (reference sequence). J lost 4 bases, V lost 5 bases, and 7 bases had no gene match. CDR3 DNA: TGTGCCAGTAGTTCCGGGACAGGAGTTTACGAGCAGTACTTC. Translated, it gives CASSSGTGVYEQYF.